This TCR beta chain came from a study of blood T cells in healthy people across ages. This CDR3 comprises 17 residues. Germline V gives CDR1 LGHNA, CDR2 YNFKEQ. V shed 1 base, J shed 3 bases, and the junction held 5 bases outside the gene matches. Primers used in a second PCR of roughly 6 to 12 cycles were a sample-barcoded 5' primer and a J-beta primer mix. TCRdb reprocessed the 5' RACE reads with MiXCR, giving one entry per CDR3 protein. The sample contains 850,000 to 1,000,000 distinct CDR3 sequences, just over 50% of which appear only once. As for this clonotype: Its antigen remains unidentified.

Findings of the study overall: Underestimates were what the diversity estimates from one million T cells were considered to be.

The sequencing sample was made of blood. The chain has TRBV4-2 and TRBJ2-3; the match to TRBD2 covers 12 bases. This sequence originates from a woman in her fifties or sixties in good health. The CDR3 DNA reads TGTGCCAGCAGCCAAGGACTAGCGGGAGTGGTGACAGATACGCAGTATTTT. Its protein product is CASSQGLAGVVTDTQYF.